These 27 T cell receptor beta chains were all obtained from the same sample, sequenced in a study of CD8 T cells in ankylosing spondylitis. Their cognate antigens are unknown. TCRdb passed the 5' RACE reads through MiXCR, listing each CDR3 protein once. This table holds hundreds of thousands of distinct CDR3 sequences, about an eighth found once. General study findings and limits: What appeared characteristic of ankylosing spondylitis blood was a TCR beta motif of fewer than ten highly homologous variants.

Sequenced input: blood, either unsorted or a sorted T cell fraction (not recorded which). The receptors were gathered from a male donor with ankylosing spondylitis.

In this sample, this clonotype turned up many times. The CDR3 loop is CASSREGGDSPLHF. Written as DNA, the CDR3 is TGCGCCAGCAGCCGTGAGGGGGGAGATTCACCCCTCCACTTT. V and J are TRBV4-3 and TRBJ1-6; perhaps TRBD1 as D (6 bases). The CDR3 consists of 14 residues. CDR1 is LGHNA and CDR2 is YSLEER in the germline V gene. Trimming removed 4 bases at V and 8 bases at J, with 12 bases between.

This clonotype was seen a handful of times. The CDR3 sequence: CASSLSDNYEQYF. DNA for the CDR3: TGTGCCAGCTCACTTTCGGACAACTACGAGCAGTACTTC. This chain joins TRBV18 and TRBJ2-7, with D maybe TRBD1 (5 bases). There are 13 residues in the CDR3. V lost 4 bases and J lost 3, with 10 bases in between. Per germline, CDR1 KGHSH and CDR2 LQKENI.

This clonotype was seen ten or more times. The rearrangement joins TRBV7-2 to TRBJ2-7; D unresolved. Per germline, CDR1 SGHTA and CDR2 FQGNSA. The CDR3 has 14 residues. V was cut by 1 base and J by 3 bases, with 10 bases left in between. The CDR3 nucleotides are TGTGCCAGCAGCTTAGGTGGCCCAGGCTACGAGCAGTACTTC. It codes for CASSLGGPGYEQYF. The whole variable domain, filled in from reference TRBV7-2 and TRBJ2-7, reads GAGVSQSPSNKVTEKGKDVELRCDPISGHTALYWYRQSLGQGLEFLIYFQGNSAPDKSGLPSDRFSAERTGGSVSTLTIQRTQQEDSAVYLCASSLGGPGYEQYFGPGTRLTVT.

This clonotype came up a few times. The chain couples TRBV5-4 to TRBJ2-4; 7 positions match TRBD1. The CDR3 consists of 17 residues. Germline V gives CDR1 SGHNT, CDR2 YYREEE (reference sequence). The V and J ends lost 4 bases and 0 bases, in that order; junction bases with no gene match: 10. This CDR3 is CASSPGQLGSAKNIQYF. The CDR3 nucleotides read TGTGCCAGCAGCCCGGGACAGTTAGGGTCAGCCAAAAACATTCAGTACTTC.

V gene TRBV20-1 combines with J gene TRBJ1-1; possibly TRBD1 for D (6 bases). V was cut by 3 bases and J by 4 bases, with 15 bases left in between. Germline assignment: CDR1 DFQATT and CDR2 SNEGSKA (reference sequence). CDR3 length: 14 amino acids. The CDR3 spells CSASHTQGPTEAFF. The DNA for the CDR3 is TGCAGTGCTAGCCACACACAGGGACCCACTGAAGCTTTCTTT.

This clonotype showed up many times. The J gene is TRBJ1-2, the V gene TRBV7-2, with D possibly TRBD1 on 6 matching bases. This CDR3 comprises 16 residues. V was clipped by 7 bases and J by 7 bases, with 25 bases between them. The germline gives CDR1 SGHTA, CDR2 FQGNSA. CDR3 nucleotide sequence: TGTGCCAGCACCCCCGACTCCGTCAGGGGATTTCGTGGCTACACCTTC. This sequence encodes CASTPDSVRGFRGYTF.

The rearrangement links TRBV5-6 to TRBJ2-3; D gene unclear. The germline V and J ends were trimmed by 5 bases and 3 bases, with 10 bases remaining between them. Germline V gives CDR1 SGHDT, CDR2 YYEEEE. The CDR3 runs to 13 residues. The CDR3 spells CASRTEPTDTQYF. DNA of the CDR3: TGTGCCAGCAGGACGGAACCAACAGATACGCAGTATTTT.

The chain employs TRBV5-1 and TRBJ1-4; possible D gene TRBD1, 5 bases. Germline V gene lookup returns CDR1 SGHRS and CDR2 YFSETQ. The CDR3 extends over 15 amino acids. The V end was cut by 0 bases, the J end by 6 bases, with 12 bases between. In DNA, the CDR3 is TGCGCCAGCAGCTTGGAAGGGGCGCTTTATGAAAAACTGTTTTTT. Protein: CASSLEGALYEKLFF.

Points on this clonotype: One end of the junction varies from germline; a read error may be responsible. This sequence joins TRBV6-5 and TRBJ2-5; D is possibly TRBD1 or TRBD2 (5 bases each). Germline lookup yields CDR1 MNHEY and CDR2 SVGAGI. The CDR3 spans 14 residues. CDR3 residues: CAISYLGVQETQYF. CDR3 in DNA: TGTGCCATCAGTTACCTGGGGGTACAAGAGACCCAGTACTTC.

The rearrangement links TRBV29-1 to TRBJ2-3; weak D call: TRBD1 (5 bases). The CDR3 covers 14 residues. Germline assignment: CDR1 SQVTM and CDR2 ANQGSEA. Trimming left V 3 bases short and J 6 bases short, with 16 bases between. DNA of the CDR3: TGCAGCGTTGAGTCTCAGGGTTTCTTGGATACGCAGTATTTT. Its protein product is CSVESQGFLDTQYF.

The CDR3 bases are TGTGCCAGCAGTTACTCGGACAGGAGCTCCCAAGGAGAGCAGTACTTC. Translated: CASSYSDRSSQGEQYF. The J gene is TRBJ2-7, the V gene TRBV6-5; 7 nucleotides align to TRBD1. CDR1 and CDR2 from the germline V gene are MNHEY and SVGAGI. The CDR3 length is 16 residues. The junction had 12 bases not matched to a gene; V was cut back by 0 bases and J by 7 bases.

The V call is TRBV28, the J call TRBJ1-4; D unresolved. Trimming took off 1 base at V and 8 bases at J, with 14 bases between the two ends. This CDR3 has 15 amino acids. Germline CDR1 and CDR2: MDHEN and SYDVKM. The CDR3 protein is CASSLLGREGEKLFF. Written as DNA, the CDR3 is TGTGCCAGCAGTTTATTGGGTCGAGAAGGGGAAAAACTGTTTTTT.

The J gene is TRBJ2-5, the V gene TRBV5-4; 9 bases are shared with TRBD2. This CDR3 comprises 14 residues. CDR1 and CDR2 from the germline V gene are SGHNT and YYREEE (reference sequence). V lost 4 bases and J lost 5; bases outside the gene matches: 6. The CDR3, as DNA: TGTGCCAGCAGCCGCCGGCGGGGGGGGGAGACCCAGTACTTC. Protein sequence: CASSRRRGGETQYF.

This clonotype was observed a few times. This chain uses TRBV20-1 with TRBJ2-7, with 9 nucleotides matching TRBD2. Looked up from germline, CDR1 is DFQATT and CDR2 is SNEGSKA (reference sequence). The junction had 12 bases not matched to a gene; V was cut back by 3 bases and J by 3 bases. The CDR3 has 16 residues. As DNA, the CDR3 is TGCAGTGCTAGGGGTAGCGGGAGTTCCCAAAACTACGAGCAGTACTTC. As protein: CSARGSGSSQNYEQYF.

This sequence joins TRBV7-2 and TRBJ2-1; D not resolved. V gave up 3 bases and J gave up 6 bases, with 6 bases separating them. The CDR3 totals 12 residues. Per germline, CDR1 SGHTA and CDR2 FQGNSA. The CDR3 DNA sequence: TGTGCCAGCAGCTTTAATGGCAATGAGCAGTTCTTC. This encodes CASSFNGNEQFF.

The chain uses TRBV5-5 and TRBJ2-1; 11 positions agree with TRBD2. This CDR3 region has 18 residues. CDR1 and CDR2 from the germline V gene are SGHKS and YYEKEE (reference sequence). V lost 0 bases to trimming and J lost 0 bases; unmatched junction nucleotides: 5. The DNA for the CDR3 is TGTGCCAGCAGCTTGGCTAGCGGGGGGACCCTCTCCTACAATGAGCAGTTCTTC. Translating it yields CASSLASGGTLSYNEQFF. The variable domain in full, completed from reference TRBV5-5 and TRBJ2-1, reads DAGVTQSPTHLIKTRGQQVTLRCSPISGHKSVSWYQQVLGQGPQFIFQYYEKEERGRGNFPDRFSARQFPNYSSELNVNALLLGDSALYLCASSLASGGTLSYNEQFFGPGTRLTVL.

This clonotype was counted many times. The chain links TRBV20-1 to TRBJ2-1; 14 nucleotides match TRBD2. The J segment lost 7 bases and the V segment lost 6 bases, leaving 5 bases of the junction unmatched. Germline assignment: CDR1 DFQATT and CDR2 SNEGSKA (reference sequence). The CDR3 extends over 14 amino acids. The CDR3 DNA follows: TGCAGTGCCACTGGACTAGCGGGAGGAAATGAGCAGTTCTTC. It specifies CSATGLAGGNEQFF.

The gene calls are TRBV30 and TRBJ1-2, with a weak D call TRBD1 (5 bases). The germline V gene encodes CDR1 GTSNPN and CDR2 SVGIG (reference sequence). This CDR3 has 14 residues. Trimming removed 1 base from V and 8 bases from J, with 17 bases in between. CDR3 in amino acids: CAWSGGNEEGGYTF. The CDR3 DNA follows: TGTGCCTGGAGTGGGGGCAACGAAGAGGGGGGCTACACCTTC.

Ten or more counts support this clonotype. The chain is built from TRBV20-1 and TRBJ1-6; a weak D match, TRBD1 (5 bases). The V end was cut by 5 bases, the J end by 7 bases, with 12 bases between. The germline gives CDR1 DFQATT, CDR2 SNEGSKA (reference sequence). This CDR3 has 13 residues. The CDR3 DNA sequence: TGCAGTGCTTCGGACAAATTCAATTCACCCCTCCACTTT. This gives the protein CSASDKFNSPLHF.

This clonotype appeared a few times. This chain links TRBV5-1 with TRBJ2-5; the match to TRBD1 covers 11 bases. Losses at the gene ends were 9 bases for V and 3 bases for J; bases not matched to a gene: 13. Per the germline V gene, CDR1 is SGHRS and CDR2 is YFSETQ. The CDR3 sequence is 16 residues long. CDR3 DNA: TGCGCCACCAAGAGGGGGGACAGGGGGAAGGAAGAGACCCAGTACTTC. It translates to CATKRGDRGKEETQYF.

The chain joins TRBV6-2 or TRBV6-3 to TRBJ2-1; D is possibly TRBD1 or TRBD2 (5 bases each). Trimming took off 6 bases at V and 0 bases at J, with 18 bases between the two ends. The CDR3 contains 17 residues. Germline V gives CDR1 MNHEY, CDR2 SVGEGT. The CDR3 nucleotides are TGTGCCAGCAGCTATAGCCGGGGCCTGAGCTCCTACAATGAGCAGTTCTTC. Protein sequence: CASSYSRGLSSYNEQFF.

V and J are TRBV20-1 and TRBJ1-1; weak D call: TRBD1 (6 bases). This CDR3 is built from 15 residues. The V gene's germline CDR1 is DFQATT and CDR2 SNEGSKA (reference sequence). Trimming removed 6 bases at V and 0 bases at J, with 17 bases between. For the CDR3, the DNA is TGCAGTGCGTTCGGGACACTCAACATGAACACTGAAGCTTTCTTT. It codes for CSAFGTLNMNTEAFF.

The V and J genes are TRBV7-8 and TRBJ2-3; the D call may be TRBD1 or TRBD2 (5 bases each). CDR1 and CDR2 from the germline V gene are SGHVS and FQNEAQ. This CDR3 has 16 amino acids. The ends were cut back, 3 bases at V and 0 bases at J, with 13 bases in the middle. In DNA form, the CDR3 reads TGTGCCAGCAGCTTGGGGCGGGTCAGGAGCACAGATACGCAGTATTTT. This encodes CASSLGRVRSTDTQYF.

This clonotype was recorded a few times. The rearrangement joins TRBV7-2 to TRBJ2-5, with 7 bases matching TRBD1. The CDR3 loop spans 14 amino acids. Germline CDR1 and CDR2: SGHTA and FQGNSA. J gave up 3 bases and V 5 bases, and 6 bases lay outside the gene matches. The CDR3 region is CASSHRDREETQYF. The CDR3 DNA reads as TGTGCCAGCAGCCACCGGGACAGAGAAGAGACCCAGTACTTC.

This clonotype came up many times. The rearrangement links TRBV7-2 to TRBJ2-5; D gene unclear. Germline CDR1 and CDR2: SGHTA and FQGNSA. This CDR3 comprises 11 residues. Trimming removed 6 bases at V and 4 bases at J, with 6 bases between. The CDR3 loop reads CASSPVETQYF. The CDR3 coding sequence is TGTGCCAGCAGTCCCGTAGAGACCCAGTACTTC.

A few counts support this clonotype. CDR3 nucleotides: TGTGCCAGCAGTTCTAGCCTCAGGGGGTACAATGAGCAGTTCTTC. Translated, it gives CASSSSLRGYNEQFF. The chain has TRBV27 and TRBJ2-1; 7 nucleotides line up with TRBD1. The germline V gene has CDR1 MNHEY and CDR2 SMNVEV (reference sequence). Losses at the gene ends were 4 bases for V and 4 bases for J; bases not matched to a gene: 7. The CDR3 has 15 residues.

The chain carries TRBV7-2 and TRBJ2-1, with TRBD2 as a possible D gene (6 bases). CDR1 is SGHTA and CDR2 is FQGNSA in the germline V gene. This CDR3 has 12 residues. Trimming shortened V by 8 bases and J by 6 bases, and 11 bases separated the two germline ends. In DNA, the CDR3 is TGTGCCAGCGGGGGGTATGGCAATGAGCAGTTCTTC. Translating it yields CASGGYGNEQFF.